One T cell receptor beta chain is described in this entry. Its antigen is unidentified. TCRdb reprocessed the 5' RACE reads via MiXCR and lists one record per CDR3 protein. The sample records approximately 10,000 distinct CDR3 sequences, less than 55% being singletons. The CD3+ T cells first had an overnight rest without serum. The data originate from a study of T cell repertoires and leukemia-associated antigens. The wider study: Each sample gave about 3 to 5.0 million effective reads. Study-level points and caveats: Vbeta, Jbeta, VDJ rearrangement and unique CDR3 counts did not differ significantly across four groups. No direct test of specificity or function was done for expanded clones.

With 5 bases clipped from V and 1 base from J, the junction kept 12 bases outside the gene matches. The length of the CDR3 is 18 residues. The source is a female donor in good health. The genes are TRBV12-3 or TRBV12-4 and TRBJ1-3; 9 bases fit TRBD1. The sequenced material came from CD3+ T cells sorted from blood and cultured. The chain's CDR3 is CASSRRLGDRESGNTIYF. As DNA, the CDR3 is TGTGCCAGCAGTCGAAGGCTGGGGGACAGGGAGTCTGGAAACACCATATATTTT.